Each of the 18 T cell receptor beta chains below was sequenced from the same sample in a study of neurological immune-mediated disorders. The sample's time point: longitudinal time-point 3. TCRdb processed the 5' RACE reads anew with MiXCR; each CDR3 protein has one entry. The sample comprises more than 100,000 distinct CDR3 sequences, 10% to 14% of which are singletons, and 3.1% rests with the top ten. Sequences were obtained from PBMCs. The receptors were sampled from a female donor with HTLV-1-associated myelopathy (HAM/TSP).

The chain joins TRBV20-1 to TRBJ2-3, with TRBD2 matching over 11 bases. The CDR3 loop spans 15 amino acids. Germline CDR1 reads DFQATT; CDR2 reads SNEGSKA (reference sequence). V trimming: 1 base; J trimming: 4 bases; junction bases outside the gene matches: 4. CDR3 sequence: CSARGSGGAADTQYF. The CDR3 nucleotides are TGCAGTGCTAGAGGTAGCGGGGGGGCTGCAGATACGCAGTATTTT.

This clonotype was found many times. J is TRBJ1-1 and V is TRBV5-1, with D possibly TRBD1 on 6 matching bases. Trimming cost V 4 bases and J 5 bases, with 15 bases left between them. The CDR3 is 14 amino acids. Looked up from germline, CDR1 is SGHRS and CDR2 is YFSETQ. CDR3 in DNA: TGCGCCAGCAGCCCGGGGGCCCCAGGGACTGAAGCTTTCTTT. Protein product: CASSPGAPGTEAFF. Based on the CDR3 plus reference TRBV5-1 and TRBJ1-1, the full variable domain is KAGVTQTPRYLIKTRGQQVTLSCSPISGHRSVSWYQQTPGQGLQFLFEYFSETQRNKGNFPGRFSGRQFSNSRSEMNVSTLELGDSALYLCASSPGAPGTEAFFGQGTRLTVV.

This clonotype was counted ten times or more. The rearrangement links TRBV28 to TRBJ2-2; D possibly corresponds to TRBD1 (5 bases). CDR1 and CDR2 from the germline V gene are MDHEN and SYDVKM. Between the trimmed V and J ends, which lost 6 bases and 6 bases, there was a span of 5 bases. The CDR3 has 11 amino acids. This chain's CDR3 is CASRGPGELFF. The CDR3 DNA reads TGTGCCAGCAGGGGGCCCGGGGAGCTGTTTTTT.

This clonotype was counted at least ten times. CDR3 nucleotides: TGTGCCAGCAGTTCGCCGGGACAGGGGGAGACCCAGTACTTC. Amino acid sequence: CASSSPGQGETQYF. The chain couples TRBV7-9 to TRBJ2-5; 10 nucleotides line up with TRBD1. Germline V gene data show CDR1 as SEHNR and CDR2 as FQNEAQ (reference sequence). V lost 6 bases to trimming and J lost 5 bases; unmatched junction nucleotides: 6. CDR3 length equals 14 residues.

The table lists this clonotype with many counts. The CDR3 sequence is CSARNSGTDEQYF. The CDR3 DNA is TGCAGTGCTAGGAATTCAGGAACCGACGAGCAGTACTTC. The chain joins TRBV20-1 to TRBJ2-7; unclear D gene. CDR1 DFQATT and CDR2 SNEGSKA come from the germline V gene (reference sequence). Trimming left V 3 bases short and J 5 bases short, with 14 bases between. The CDR3 totals 13 residues.

This clonotype was seen many times. J is TRBJ2-3 and V is TRBV5-1; 11 bases align to TRBD1. The CDR3 has 14 amino acids. Germline CDR1 SGHRS, CDR2 YFSETQ. The ends lost 4 bases at V and 4 bases at J; junction bases unmatched: 2. CDR3 DNA sequence: TGCGCCAGCAGCATGGGACAGGGGGCAGATACGCAGTATTTT. Its protein is CASSMGQGADTQYF.

In its sample, this clonotype was seen many times. The chain recombines TRBV28 with TRBJ1-1; tentative D call: TRBD1 (6 bases). Per germline, CDR1 MDHEN and CDR2 SYDVKM. The germline V and J ends were trimmed by 2 bases and 5 bases, with 12 bases remaining between them. This CDR3 comprises 14 residues. CDR3 DNA sequence: TGTGCCAGCAGTTTAACAGGGATCTGGACTGAAGCTTTCTTT. The encoded protein is CASSLTGIWTEAFF.

This clonotype was seen ten or more times. V is TRBV20-1 and J is TRBJ1-6, with 7 nucleotides matching TRBD1. The CDR3 length is 16 residues. V lost 3 bases and J lost 7; bases outside the gene matches: 12. Germline CDR1 reads DFQATT; CDR2 reads SNEGSKA (reference sequence). The CDR3 nucleotides read TGCAGTGCTAGGGCCCAGACAGGGAGGAACAATTCACCCCTCCACTTT. Protein product: CSARAQTGRNNSPLHF.

The gene calls are TRBV19 and TRBJ2-7; tentatively, D is TRBD2 (6 bases). Per germline, CDR1 LNHDA and CDR2 SQIVND (reference sequence). Deletions cut 3 bases from V and 1 base from J, with 13 bases between. The CDR3 is 15 amino acids. The chain's CDR3 is CASSISGDKSYEQYF. The CDR3 bases are TGTGCCAGTAGTATTAGCGGAGATAAATCCTACGAGCAGTACTTC.

This clonotype was observed at least ten times. This chain's CDR3 is CSDNGDSQPQHF. In DNA form, the CDR3 reads TGCAGCGACAATGGGGATTCTCAGCCCCAGCATTTT. This chain connects TRBV20-1 to TRBJ1-5; D gene ambiguous. This CDR3 region has 12 residues. The germline CDR1 and CDR2 sequences are DFQATT and SNEGSKA (reference sequence).

This clonotype has ten or more counts. This chain links TRBV5-6 with TRBJ1-5; D is perhaps TRBD1 (5 bases). CDR3 length: 15 amino acids. Germline CDR1 SGHDT, CDR2 YYEEEE. With 0 bases removed from V and 0 bases from J, the gap between germline ends came to 7 bases. The CDR3 DNA follows: TGTGCCAGCAGCTTGGGGGGGAGTAGCAATCAGCCCCAGCATTTT. Amino acids: CASSLGGSSNQPQHF. Looking up the rest from reference TRBV5-6 and TRBJ1-5 gives the full variable domain: DAGVTQSPTHLIKTRGQQVTLRCSPKSGHDTVSWYQQALGQGPQFIFQYYEEEERQRGNFPDRFSGHQFPNYSSELNVNALLLGDSALYLCASSLGGSSNQPQHFGDGTRLSIL.

Regarding this clonotype: Since a much larger clone is just one base distant, this may be a read error. The chain links TRBV5-1 to TRBJ1-6; D remains unclear. This CDR3 is built from 16 residues. Germline-derived CDR1 and CDR2 are SGHRS and YFSETQ. V shed 9 bases and J shed 0 bases, with 16 bases lying between them. The CDR3 region is CANRQGESSYNSPLHF. In DNA, the CDR3 is TGCGCCAACCGCCAAGGTGAAAGCTCCTATAATTCACCCCTCCACTTT.

The chain couples TRBV5-1 to TRBJ2-5, with TRBD2 matching 8 bases. The germline gives CDR1 SGHRS, CDR2 YFSETQ. J was trimmed by 5 bases and V by 4 bases; bases with no gene match: 4. The CDR3 contains 13 residues. The CDR3 DNA reads as TGCGCCAGCAGCGCCGGGGGGGTGGAGACCCAGTACTTC. This translates into CASSAGGVETQYF.

There are many counts of this clonotype. This rearrangement joins TRBV3-1 to TRBJ2-5; D gene uncertain. The ends were cut back, 3 bases at V and 4 bases at J, with 3 bases in the middle. The CDR3 is 11 residues long. Germline V gene lookup returns CDR1 LGHDT and CDR2 YNNKEL (reference sequence). This chain's CDR3 is CASSQGETQYF. Written as DNA, the CDR3 is TGTGCCAGCAGCCAGGGAGAGACCCAGTACTTC.

This clonotype was observed a single time. A much larger clone differs by one base, so this may be a read error. This chain uses TRBV28 with TRBJ1-1; no clear D gene. CDR1 is MDHEN and CDR2 is SYDVKM in the germline V gene. Trimming pared 6 bases from V and 0 bases from J, leaving 11 bases between. The CDR3 has 14 residues. The chain's CDR3 is CASRHWTLNTEAFF. As DNA, the CDR3 is TGTGCCAGCAGGCACTGGACCCTGAACACTGAAGCTTTCTTT.

This clonotype was observed many times. The CDR3 nucleotides read TGTGCCAGCAGCGAGGACAGGGGGCGGATCGGGGAGCTGTTTTTT. Translating gives CASSEDRGRIGELFF. This chain connects TRBV11-2 to TRBJ2-2; 11 bases map to TRBD1. The CDR3 sequence is 15 residues long. The trim removed 5 bases at V and 7 bases at J, leaving 6 bases unmatched. Germline loops: CDR1 SGHAT, CDR2 FQNNGV.

About this clonotype itself: This could be a read error, since a much larger clone is one nucleotide away. The rearrangement uses TRBV5-1 and TRBJ2-3; D is possibly TRBD1 or TRBD2 (5 bases each). Germline values: CDR1 SGHRS, CDR2 YFSETQ. Trimming cost V 4 bases and J 2 bases, with 17 bases left between them. CDR3 size: 16 residues. CDR3 bases: TGCGCCAGCAGCCCCCTAGTGGGGGAGATCACAGATACGCAGTATTTT. It yields the protein CASSPLVGEITDTQYF. The variable domain in full, completed from reference TRBV5-1 and TRBJ2-3, reads KAGVTQTPRYLIKTRGQQVTLSCSPISGHRSVSWYQQTPGQGLQFLFEYFSETQRNKGNFPGRFSGRQFSNSRSEMNVSTLELGDSALYLCASSPLVGEITDTQYFGPGTRLTVL.

This clonotype was seen at least ten times. This chain connects TRBV20-1 to TRBJ2-2; weak D call: TRBD2 (5 bases). Germline CDR1 and CDR2: DFQATT and SNEGSKA (reference sequence). The CDR3 is made up of 14 amino acids. V was trimmed by 5 bases and J by 2 bases, leaving 12 bases between them. CDR3 loop: CSAGRGPNTGELFF. The CDR3 region has the DNA TGCAGTGCTGGCCGAGGGCCCAACACCGGGGAGCTGTTTTTT.